Following are 16 T cell receptor beta chains from one sample sequenced in a study of beta chain features in type 1 diabetes. The authors reverse transcribed all of the isolated RNA, so sequencing captured expressed TCRB transcripts. Profiled with immunoSEQ multiplex PCR; TCRdb holds only in-frame clones, not every one. The sample holds hundreds of thousands of clones, about 14% seen once. The sequenced material came from naive CD4+ T cells from blood. These receptors were obtained from a man aged 18 to 29 in good health.

This clone was seen a few times. V and J are TRBV27 and TRBJ1-2, with D unresolved. Trimming removed 3 bases from V and 5 bases from J, with 19 bases in between. Germline V CDR1 and CDR2: MNHEY, SMNVEV (reference sequence). The CDR3 contains 16 residues. DNA of the CDR3: TGTGCCAGCAGTTTTTATGGAACACGACAACAGTATGGCTACACCTTC. Protein sequence: CASSFYGTRQQYGYTF.

This clone was detected a few times. V gene TRBV28 combines with J gene TRBJ2-2, with D possibly matching TRBD1 (6 bases). The CDR3 length is 14 residues. Trimming shortened V by 6 bases and J by 1 base, and 9 bases separated the two germline ends. CDR1 MDHEN and CDR2 SYDVKM come from the germline V gene. CDR3 DNA sequence: TGTGCCAGCAGACTGACAGGGAACACCGGGGAGCTGTTTTTT. It specifies CASRLTGNTGELFF.

The rearrangement links TRBV30 to TRBJ1-5; D possibly corresponds to TRBD1 (5 bases). The CDR3 contains 13 residues. Germline CDR1 and CDR2: GTSNPN and SVGIG (reference sequence). V shed 1 base and J shed 4 bases, with 8 bases lying between them. DNA for the CDR3: TGTGCCTGGAGTGAGGCAGGGAATCAGCCCCAGCATTTT. Its protein is CAWSEAGNQPQHF.

The J gene is TRBJ1-4, the V gene TRBV25-1, with D tentatively TRBD1 (6 bases). CDR1 and CDR2 (germline): MGHDK, SYGVNS. V gave up 9 bases and J gave up 2 bases, with 16 bases separating them. The CDR3 sequence is 15 residues long. CDR3 amino acids: CASTGSKPTNEKLFF. The CDR3 DNA reads TGTGCCAGTACAGGGTCGAAGCCTACTAATGAAAAACTGTTTTTT.

This clone has more than one count but fewer than ten. The V gene is TRBV25-1, the J gene TRBJ2-7; D may correspond to TRBD1 or TRBD2 (7 bases each). CDR3 size: 16 residues. Germline loops: CDR1 MGHDK, CDR2 SYGVNS. Deletions cut 3 bases from V and 2 bases from J, with 17 bases between. Here the CDR3 DNA reads TGTGCCAGCAGTGACACCCGACAGGGAGGGGCCTACGAGCAGTACTTC. Amino acids: CASSDTRQGGAYEQYF.

This clone was counted only a few times. V is TRBV5-4 and J is TRBJ2-7, with D unresolved. Germline values: CDR1 SGHNT, CDR2 YYREEE (reference sequence). CDR3 length equals 14 residues. V lost 1 base and J lost 0, with 8 bases in between. The CDR3 reads CASSLISGSYEQYF. The CDR3 DNA sequence: TGTGCCAGCAGCTTGATTTCAGGCTCCTACGAGCAGTACTTC.

This clone has just a few counts. The CDR3 DNA reads TGTGCCAGCAGCTACCGGGGGACAGGGATCTACGAGCAGTACTTC. It translates to CASSYRGTGIYEQYF. The gene calls are TRBV5-6 and TRBJ2-7; 9 bases fit TRBD1. V dropped 3 bases and J dropped 3; count of bases not matched to a gene: 7. Per the germline V gene, CDR1 is SGHDT and CDR2 is YYEEEE. The CDR3 length is 15 residues.

This clone was seen a few times. This rearrangement joins TRBV6-6 to TRBJ2-7, with a tentative D call TRBD2 (5 bases). The CDR3 contains 13 residues. The ends were cut back, 4 bases at V and 2 bases at J, with 9 bases in the middle. Germline CDR1 and CDR2: MNHNY and SVGAGI (reference sequence). Here the CDR3 reads CASSSRGTYEQYF. The CDR3, as DNA: TGTGCCAGCAGTTCTAGAGGGACCTACGAGCAGTACTTC.

This rearrangement joins TRBV7-2 to TRBJ1-6; D gene unclear. Trimming pared 1 base from V and 13 bases from J, leaving 17 bases between. This CDR3 is 15 amino acids long. Germline CDR1 and CDR2: SGHTA and FQGNSA. Written as DNA, the CDR3 is TGTGCCAGCAGCTTAGATCGGGGATACCTATCCCCCCTCCACTTT. Its translation: CASSLDRGYLSPLHF.

The chain uses TRBV5-6 and TRBJ2-7; D gene unclear. The germline V gene encodes CDR1 SGHDT and CDR2 YYEEEE. The germline V and J ends were trimmed by 1 base and 3 bases, with 14 bases remaining between them. There are 15 residues in the CDR3. This CDR3 is CASSLRSTTHYEQYF. The CDR3 coding sequence is TGTGCCAGCAGCTTGAGGTCTACCACTCACTACGAGCAGTACTTC.

In this sample, this clone turned up a few times. Other DNA sequences in the same sample also yield this CDR3. The V gene is TRBV5-1, the J gene TRBJ2-1, with D hard to call. CDR3 size: 11 residues. The germline CDR1 and CDR2 sequences are SGHRS and YFSETQ. V lost 1 base and J 6 bases, leaving 2 bases between the germline ends. The CDR3 nucleotides are TGCGCCAGCAGCTTGAGCAATGAGCAGTTCTTC. Translated: CASSLSNEQFF.

This clone has more than one count but fewer than ten. CDR3 nucleotide sequence: TGTGCCAGCAGCTTTGGCGGGACCGTTGAAAAACTGTTTTTT. Translating it yields CASSFGGTVEKLFF. The chain carries TRBV7-2 and TRBJ1-4, with a tentative D call TRBD1 (5 bases). CDR3 size: 14 residues. Trimming cost V 3 bases and J 7 bases, with 12 bases left between them. CDR1 is SGHTA and CDR2 is FQGNSA in the germline V gene. Drawing the rest from reference TRBV7-2 and TRBJ1-4, the complete variable domain is GAGVSQSPSNKVTEKGKDVELRCDPISGHTALYWYRQSLGQGLEFLIYFQGNSAPDKSGLPSDRFSAERTGGSVSTLTIQRTQQEDSAVYLCASSFGGTVEKLFFGSGTQLSVL.

The V call is TRBV19, the J call TRBJ1-1; weak D call: TRBD1 (5 bases). Germline V gives CDR1 LNHDA, CDR2 SQIVND (reference sequence). V lost 3 bases to trimming and J lost 4 bases, with 12 bases between them. The CDR3 length is 14 residues. CDR3 DNA sequence: TGTGCCAGTAGTATCAAGACGGGGGGCACTGAAGCTTTCTTT. Amino acids: CASSIKTGGTEAFF.

In its sample, this clone was seen a few times. This rearrangement joins TRBV11-3 to TRBJ2-1; 8 bases match TRBD1. The CDR3 runs 18 residues. The germline CDR1 and CDR2 sequences are SGHNT and YENEEA. Trimming cost V 5 bases and J 0 bases; bases outside gene matches: 12. The CDR3 loop is CASSQDRQGTSSYNEQFF. CDR3 DNA sequence: TGTGCCAGCAGCCAAGACCGACAGGGGACCAGCTCCTACAATGAGCAGTTCTTC.

The J gene is TRBJ2-3, the V gene TRBV28; tentatively, D is TRBD1 (5 bases). Between the trimmed V and J ends, which lost 3 bases and 4 bases, there was a span of 11 bases. The CDR3 extends over 14 amino acids. CDR1 is MDHEN, CDR2 SYDVKM, per germline. The CDR3 sequence: CASSFWAGPDTQYF. DNA of the CDR3: TGTGCCAGCAGTTTTTGGGCAGGGCCAGATACGCAGTATTTT.

This rearrangement joins TRBV20-1 to TRBJ2-7; TRBD2 might be the D (5 bases). Trimming shortened V by 5 bases and J by 9 bases, and 11 bases separated the two germline ends. This CDR3 contains 10 residues. CDR1 DFQATT and CDR2 SNEGSKA come from the germline V gene (reference sequence). The CDR3 sequence is CSAGGWAQYF. In nucleotides, the CDR3 is TGCAGTGCTGGCGGGTGGGCGCAGTACTTC.